The 29 T cell receptor beta chains below all came from one sample that was sequenced in a study of blood T cell repertoires in COVID-19. TCRdb's table, derived via immunoSEQ multiplex PCR, lists solely in-frame clones and lacks some. The table shows roughly 71,000 clones, with about four fifths occurring only once. Sequencing was done on a sample of peripheral blood. Receptors were obtained from a man in his 70s who had recovered from COVID-19.

This clone was counted at least ten times. J is TRBJ1-3 and V is TRBV5-1; 9 bases are a match to TRBD1. V lost 4 bases and J lost 2; bases outside the gene matches: 10. The CDR3 length is 17 residues. Germline CDR1 is SGHRS and CDR2 is YFSETQ. CDR3 in DNA: TGCGCCAGCAGCCCTAGACAGGGGGAAGAGCCTGGAAACACCATATATTTT. Translated: CASSPRQGEEPGNTIYF.

The chain is built from TRBV28 and TRBJ1-5, with TRBD1 as a possible D gene (5 bases). Germline loops: CDR1 MDHEN, CDR2 SYDVKM. The CDR3 totals 17 residues. V lost 3 bases, J lost 6 bases, and 21 bases lay in between. The CDR3 loop is CASSFYSLQGAGQPQHF. CDR3 bases: TGTGCCAGCAGTTTCTATTCCCTCCAGGGTGCCGGTCAGCCCCAGCATTTT. Together with reference TRBV28 and TRBJ1-5, the CDR3 gives the full variable domain: DVKVTQSSRYLVKRTGEKVFLECVQDMDHENMFWYRQDPGLGLRLIYFSYDVKMKEKGDIPEGYSVSREKKERFSLILESASTNQTSMYLCASSFYSLQGAGQPQHFGDGTRLSIL.

The V gene is TRBV6-6, the J gene TRBJ1-2; D unresolved. CDR1 and CDR2 (germline): MNHNY, SVGAGI (reference sequence). Trimming removed 10 bases from V and 5 bases from J, with 17 bases in between. CDR3 size: 13 residues. CDR3 DNA sequence: TGTGCCAACTCACGGGAGCTCTCTTATGGCTACACCTTC. The encoded protein is CANSRELSYGYTF.

The chain couples TRBV4-3 to TRBJ1-1; TRBD1 aligns across 9 bases. With V trimmed by 2 bases and J by 4 bases, 5 bases remained unmatched. Germline V gene lookup returns CDR1 LGHNA and CDR2 YSLEER. This CDR3 is built from 15 residues. This CDR3 is CASSQMDRGGTEAFF. The CDR3 DNA follows: TGCGCCAGCAGCCAAATGGACAGGGGAGGCACTGAAGCTTTCTTT.

The rearrangement uses TRBV24-1 and TRBJ2-6, with 8 bases aligning to TRBD1. Per germline, CDR1 KGHDR and CDR2 SFDVKD. The CDR3 length is 17 residues. After removal of 5 bases from V and 0 bases from J, the junction contained 5 bases not matched to a gene. CDR3: CATSGGTGSSGANVLTF. The CDR3 coding sequence is TGTGCCACCAGTGGAGGGACAGGAAGCTCTGGGGCCAACGTCCTGACTTTC.

V usage is TRBV7-2 and J usage is TRBJ1-5; 11 bases are a match to TRBD1. Germline V CDR1 and CDR2: SGHTA, FQGNSA. V was clipped by 5 bases and J by 6 bases; unmatched bases: 9. The CDR3 runs 16 residues. CDR3 amino acids: CASSLGGQGVGQPQHF. The CDR3 DNA follows: TGTGCCAGCAGCCTCGGGGGACAGGGGGTGGGTCAGCCCCAGCATTTT.

This chain connects TRBV10-3 to TRBJ2-5, with D uncertain. The ends were cut back, 4 bases at V and 2 bases at J, with 11 bases in the middle. CDR1 ENHRY and CDR2 SYGVKD come from the germline V gene. CDR3 length: 14 residues. CDR3 DNA sequence: TGTGCCATCAGTGGCGCGGCGGAGCAAGAGACCCAGTACTTC. This codes for CAISGAAEQETQYF.

The chain is built from TRBV3-1 (or the pseudogene TRBV3-2) and TRBJ1-6, with 8 bases matching TRBD1. CDR3 length: 16 amino acids. V lost 1 base and J lost 7; bases outside the gene matches: 6. Germline CDR1 LGHDT, CDR2 YNNKEL (reference sequence). This CDR3 reads CASSQGRDRLNSPLHF. Here the CDR3 DNA reads TGTGCCAGCAGCCAAGGAAGGGACAGGCTAAATTCACCCCTCCACTTT.

This clone showed up just a few times. This chain connects TRBV6-5 to TRBJ2-7, with 8 bases identical to TRBD1. The CDR3 is 15 amino acids. The germline V gene encodes CDR1 MNHEY and CDR2 SVGAGI. After removal of 5 bases from V and 0 bases from J, the junction contained 6 bases not matched to a gene. The CDR3 spells CASSLRDRSSYEQYF. As DNA, the CDR3 is TGTGCCAGCAGTCTCCGGGACAGGAGCTCCTACGAGCAGTACTTC.

The chain recombines TRBV3-1 (or the pseudogene TRBV3-2) with TRBJ2-7, with D unresolved. The CDR3 spans 12 residues. Trimming removed 2 bases at V and 7 bases at J, with 9 bases between. Germline values: CDR1 LGHDT, CDR2 YNNKEL (reference sequence). CDR3: CASSQLTGEQYF. The CDR3 nucleotides read TGTGCCAGCAGCCAATTGACTGGGGAGCAGTACTTC.

A remark on this clone: An end of the junction does not agree with germline; a read error may underlie this. The chain has TRBV18 and TRBJ2-7, with 8 bases that match TRBD2. Germline V gene sequence: CDR1 KGHSH, CDR2 LQKENI. The CDR3 extends over 17 amino acids. The CDR3 spells CASSPPVGRGAFYAQYF. DNA of the CDR3: TGTGCCAGCTCACCCCCGGTGGGGCGGGGGGCTTTCTACGCGCAGTACTTC.

J is TRBJ1-4 and V is TRBV18, with 8 positions matching TRBD1. V shed 4 bases and J 1 base; nucleotides not matched to a gene: 5. Germline V lookup: CDR1 KGHSH, CDR2 LQKENI. The CDR3 has 16 amino acids. CDR3 protein: CASSHGQGRTNEKLFF. Written as DNA, the CDR3 is TGTGCCAGCTCACACGGACAGGGTCGAACTAATGAAAAACTGTTTTTT.

The chain is built from TRBV7-7 and TRBJ2-5, with 9 bases identical to TRBD1. The junction had 1 base not matched to a gene; V was cut back by 3 bases and J by 5 bases. The CDR3 loop spans 13 amino acids. Germline V gene sequence: CDR1 SSHAT, CDR2 FNYEAQ (reference sequence). CDR3 in amino acids: CASSFGQGETQYF. As DNA, the CDR3 is TGTGCCAGCAGCTTCGGACAGGGGGAGACCCAGTACTTC. Looking up the rest from reference TRBV7-7 and TRBJ2-5 gives the full variable domain: GAGVSQSPRYKVTKRGQDVTLRCDPISSHATLYWYQQALGQGPEFLTYFNYEAQPDKSGLPSDRFSAERPEGSISTLTIQRTEQRDSAMYRCASSFGQGETQYFGPGTRLLVL.

This clone showed up just once. The genes are TRBV24-1 and TRBJ2-5, with TRBD1 matching over 9 bases. Trimming removed 4 bases from V and 1 base from J; junction bases left unmatched: 9. Looked up from germline, CDR1 is KGHDR and CDR2 is SFDVKD. The CDR3 sequence is 17 residues long. DNA of the CDR3: TGTGCCACCAGTGACCGGTCGGACAGGGGTCTCCAAGAGACCCAGTACTTC. Residues: CATSDRSDRGLQETQYF.

The genes are TRBV30 and TRBJ2-7; tentatively, D is TRBD1 (5 bases). Trimming removed 0 bases at V and 4 bases at J, with 13 bases between. The germline gives CDR1 GTSNPN, CDR2 SVGIG (reference sequence). This CDR3 region has 14 residues. The chain's CDR3 is CAWSVTGRPYEQYF. CDR3 sequence (DNA): TGTGCCTGGAGTGTAACAGGAAGACCTTACGAGCAGTACTTC.

This sequence joins TRBV4-2 and TRBJ2-7, with D possibly matching TRBD1 (6 bases). The length of the CDR3 is 16 residues. CDR1 and CDR2 from the germline V gene are LGHNA and YNFKEQ. V was cut by 4 bases and J by 0 bases, with 16 bases left in between. The CDR3: CASSPVLDSFSYEQYF. CDR3 DNA: TGTGCCAGCAGCCCCGTTCTGGACAGTTTCTCCTACGAGCAGTACTTC.

In this sample, this clone turned up once. The chain employs TRBV28 and TRBJ2-1; 9 bases are shared with TRBD1. There are 17 residues in the CDR3. Unmatched junction bases numbered 8, after V lost 5 bases and J lost 0 bases. Germline values: CDR1 MDHEN, CDR2 SYDVKM. CDR3 loop: CASSGASGQGSYNEQFF. DNA for the CDR3: TGTGCCAGCAGTGGAGCTTCGGGACAGGGCTCCTACAATGAGCAGTTCTTC.

V usage is TRBV10-3 and J usage is TRBJ2-3, with TRBD2 matching 8 bases. From germline, CDR1 is ENHRY and CDR2 SYGVKD. This CDR3 comprises 16 residues. V was pared by 3 bases and J by 0 bases, with 5 bases of the junction left unmatched. In DNA form, the CDR3 reads TGTGCCATCAGTGATCACGGGGGGGCTAGCACAGATACGCAGTATTTT. Translating gives CAISDHGGASTDTQYF.

This rearrangement joins TRBV7-2 to TRBJ1-1, with no clear D. Trimming stripped 6 bases from V and 8 bases from J, with 13 bases between. This CDR3 has 12 residues. From germline, CDR1 is SGHTA and CDR2 FQGNSA. CDR3 sequence: CASRQRLGEAFF. The CDR3 bases are TGTGCCAGCAGGCAGCGTCTTGGGGAAGCTTTCTTT. The full variable domain, with the rest looked up from reference TRBV7-2 and TRBJ1-1, is GAGVSQSPSNKVTEKGKDVELRCDPISGHTALYWYRQSLGQGLEFLIYFQGNSAPDKSGLPSDRFSAERTGGSVSTLTIQRTQQEDSAVYLCASRQRLGEAFFGQGTRLTVV.

J is TRBJ1-2 and V is TRBV7-9; D not resolved. CDR1 and CDR2 (germline): SEHNR, FQNEAQ (reference sequence). This CDR3 is built from 11 residues. Deletions cut 5 bases from V and 3 bases from J, with 4 bases between. The CDR3 coding sequence is TGTGCCAGCAGCCGCGACTATGGCTACACCTTC. Translating it yields CASSRDYGYTF.

The chain joins TRBV6-5 to TRBJ1-1; 8 bases map to TRBD1. Per the germline V gene, CDR1 is MNHEY and CDR2 is SVGAGI. There are 14 residues in the CDR3. The junction had 5 bases not matched to a gene; V was cut back by 6 bases and J by 2 bases. For the CDR3, the DNA is TGTGCCAGCAGAGCGGACAGGGTAAACACTGAAGCTTTCTTT. This encodes CASRADRVNTEAFF.

The rearrangement uses TRBV14 and TRBJ1-2; 10 bases align to TRBD1. CDR3 length: 15 amino acids. V shed 5 bases and J 6 bases; nucleotides not matched to a gene: 9. Germline V gene lookup returns CDR1 SGHDN and CDR2 FVKESK. This CDR3 reads CASSSLGQGGNGYTF. In DNA, the CDR3 is TGTGCCAGCAGCTCACTCGGACAGGGGGGGAATGGCTACACCTTC.

This clone appeared a single time. The chain has TRBV7-2 and TRBJ2-7; possible D gene TRBD1, 5 bases. This CDR3 contains 13 residues. V dropped 2 bases and J dropped 2 bases, with 7 bases sitting between them. CDR1 and CDR2 (germline): SGHTA, FQGNSA. CDR3 region: CASSLTGTYEQYF. The CDR3 bases are TGTGCCAGCAGCTTAACAGGCACCTACGAGCAGTACTTC.

This clone was counted once. The chain links TRBV19 to TRBJ2-7; 10 nucleotides agree with TRBD1. V was pared by 4 bases and J by 5 bases, with 8 bases of the junction left unmatched. Germline V lookup: CDR1 LNHDA, CDR2 SQIVND (reference sequence). CDR3 length: 15 amino acids. This CDR3 reads CASSTPGQGNNEQYF. The CDR3 DNA is TGTGCCAGTAGTACCCCGGGACAGGGGAACAACGAGCAGTACTTC.

This CDR3 is CASSLTGGRSTGELFF. The CDR3, as DNA: TGCGCCAGCAGCTTGACGGGTGGTAGGAGCACCGGGGAGCTGTTTTTT. This chain joins TRBV5-1 and TRBJ2-2, with no clear D. Deletions cut 1 base from V and 4 bases from J, with 14 bases between. The CDR3 covers 16 residues. Germline-derived CDR1 and CDR2 are SGHRS and YFSETQ.

The V gene is TRBV6-4, the J gene TRBJ1-4, with 7 nucleotides matching TRBD1. V lost 11 bases and J lost 5; bases outside the gene matches: 8. The germline V gene encodes CDR1 MRHNA and CDR2 SNTAGT. The CDR3 is made up of 13 amino acids. The CDR3, as DNA: TGTGCCTGCCTCGGGACAGTAAATGAAAAACTGTTTTTT. It codes for CACLGTVNEKLFF.

This clone was recorded only once. This chain joins TRBV28 and TRBJ1-1, with D possibly TRBD1 on 6 matching bases. Germline CDR1 and CDR2: MDHEN and SYDVKM. Trimming took 7 bases from V and 5 from J, leaving 11 bases between them. There are 12 residues in the CDR3. The CDR3 loop reads CASKGGETEAFF. CDR3 DNA sequence: TGTGCCAGCAAAGGGGGAGAGACTGAAGCTTTCTTT.

The chain links TRBV5-6 to TRBJ1-2, with 10 bases aligning to TRBD1. CDR3 length: 16 amino acids. With V trimmed by 2 bases and J by 1 base, 5 bases remained unmatched. Germline CDR1 and CDR2: SGHDT and YYEEEE. The CDR3 spells CASSLGTGAYNYGYTF. CDR3 in DNA: TGTGCCAGCAGCTTAGGGACAGGGGCTTATAACTATGGCTACACCTTC.

The chain is built from TRBV6-2 or TRBV6-3 and TRBJ2-5; TRBD2 matches 8 bases. CDR3 length: 16 amino acids. Germline CDR1 reads MNHEY; CDR2 reads SVGEGT. Trimming removed 2 bases from V and 2 bases from J; junction bases left unmatched: 7. CDR3 in DNA: TGTGCCAGCAGTTACGGAGTAGCGGGGAGTCAAGAGACCCAGTACTTC. Its protein is CASSYGVAGSQETQYF.